The sequence of this T cell receptor beta chain was determined in a study of T cells expressing NK-cell markers. Study outcomes and limitations: HCMV specificity was not established for the expanded NKG2C+ T cell clones. Dominant NKG2C+ clonotypes made up about 1.0-7.0% of CD8+ T cells in a handful of donors. The same clonotypes also predominated in the CD3+CD56-NKG2C+ fraction of a few donors.

On this clonotype itself: Antigen unknown.

Scientists made TCR beta cDNA using 5'RACE template switching with UMIs. TCRdb reprocessed the 5' RACE reads and stores each CDR3 protein as one record, lacking DNA. This repertoire includes about 450,000 distinct CDR3 sequences. The receptor comes from a woman aged 18 to 75 in good health. Material: blood T cells: a sorted CD56 or NKG2C T cell subset, CD4+ or CD8+ T cells, or bulk PBMC T cells (not recorded which).

The CDR3 protein is CSVGVTGQRREAFF. The chain links TRBV29-1 to TRBJ1-1; as DNA is missing, the TRBD1 call by TCRdb cannot be tested. This CDR3 contains 14 residues. Germline CDR1 and CDR2: SQVTM and ANQGSEA.